This TCR beta chain was identified in a study of molecular identifiers for immune sequencing clone quantification. The V gene's germline CDR1 is LNHDA and CDR2 SQIVND (reference sequence). The CDR3 has 14 amino acids. Sorted cell numbers of 20,000 to 1,000,000, with 10%, 30% or 50% RNA, served as input for naive CD8 libraries. For this clonotype: A much larger clone lies a single base off, so this may be a read error.

In TCRdb, the PCR reads were re-called with MiXCR into one record per CDR3 protein. The sample contains tens of thousands of distinct CDR3 sequences, 20% to 25% of which appear only once. The origin of this receptor is a human donor in good health. Some libraries in this study had Jurkat cell RNA spiked in. The sequenced sample consisted of naive CD8+ T cells from blood, with Jurkat cell RNA spiked in. Subset described: FACS-sorted CD8+CD4-CCR7+CD45RA+ naive T cells. The rearrangement links TRBV19 to TRBJ2-7, with 8 bases identical to TRBD1. This CDR3 is CASSFGQGRYEQCF. The CDR3 DNA follows: TGTGCCAGTAGTTTTGGACAGGGAAGGTACGAGCAGTGCTTC. The full variable domain, with the rest looked up from reference TRBV19 and TRBJ2-7, is DGGITQSPKYLFRKEGQNVTLSCEQNLNHDAMYWYRQDPGQGLRLIYYSQIVNDFQKGDIAEGYSVSREKKESFPLTVTSAQKNPTAFYLCASSFGQGRYEQCFGPGTRLTVT.